The sample holds a few counts of the clone carrying this T cell receptor (beta chain). No antigen is known for it. The CDR3 loop spans 14 amino acids. V lost 5 bases to trimming and J lost 4 bases; unmatched junction nucleotides: 6. In germline, CDR1 is SNHLY, CDR2 FYNNEI. These data belong to a study of cytomegalovirus exposure and HLA in healthy donors. Study conclusions and caveats: The authors enumerated roughly 160 TCR beta chains as linked to cytomegalovirus. With later analysis, a missense DCLRE1C variant became linked to TCR beta V- and J-gene trimming. Among TCR sequences, most were rare, though some public TCRs appeared in many donors. Among CMV-associated TCR beta chains, most appeared HLA-restricted in a later analysis.

It was with 60 Vbeta and 13 Jbeta primers that the PCR ran. The table came from immunoSEQ multiplex PCR; TCRdb's copy has only in-frame clones and leaves some out. The sample lists more than 110,000 clones; approximately 80% were seen once. Sequencing was performed on PBMCs. The receptor was derived from a male donor in good health and CMV-seronegative. The V and J genes are TRBV2 and TRBJ2-7; TRBD1 matches at 9 bases. For the CDR3, the DNA is TGTGCCAGCAGTATTGGGACAGGGTCGTACGAGCAGTACTTC. It translates to CASSIGTGSYEQYF.